This TCR beta chain was sequenced in a study of shared clonotypes between healthy human individuals. Study-wide results and caveats: With a handful of donors compared, about 5% of naive CD4 clonotypes were shared.

Concerning this clone: Its antigen remains unknown.

Each replicate PCR on the sorted subsets used approximately 200 ng DNA (around 31,000 T cell genomes). The table came from immunoSEQ multiplex PCR; TCRdb's copy has only in-frame clones and leaves some out. The data show about 1 million clones, 65% to 75% seen once. V was clipped by 6 bases and J by 6 bases, with 22 bases between them. This CDR3 comprises 16 residues. In germline, CDR1 is MNHNY, CDR2 SVGAGI (reference sequence). Specimen: memory CD4+ T cells sorted from blood. Subset noted: CD45RA-negative fraction. The V gene is TRBV6-6, the J gene TRBJ2-3; possibly TRBD2 for D (5 bases). The source of this sequence is a man younger than 35 in good health. In nucleotides, the CDR3 is TGTGCCAGCAGCCCTCGGGGAGCACCCGGCGGCGATACGCAGTATTTT. Its translation: CASSPRGAPGGDTQYF.